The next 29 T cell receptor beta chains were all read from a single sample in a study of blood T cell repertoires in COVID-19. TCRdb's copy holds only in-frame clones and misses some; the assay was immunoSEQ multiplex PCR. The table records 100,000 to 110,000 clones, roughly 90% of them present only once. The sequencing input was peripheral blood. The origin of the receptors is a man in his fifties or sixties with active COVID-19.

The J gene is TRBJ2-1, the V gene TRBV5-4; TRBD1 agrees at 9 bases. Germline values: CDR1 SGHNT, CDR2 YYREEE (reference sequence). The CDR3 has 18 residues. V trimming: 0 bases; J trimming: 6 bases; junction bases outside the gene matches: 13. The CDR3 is CASSLGDRANIGRNEQFF. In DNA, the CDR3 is TGTGCCAGCAGCTTGGGGGACAGGGCCAACATTGGGCGCAATGAGCAGTTCTTC.

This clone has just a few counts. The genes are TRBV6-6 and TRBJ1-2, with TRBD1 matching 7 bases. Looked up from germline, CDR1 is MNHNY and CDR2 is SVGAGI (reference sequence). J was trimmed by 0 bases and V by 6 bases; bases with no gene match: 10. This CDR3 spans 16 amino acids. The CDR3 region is CASRRSGTVSNYGYTF. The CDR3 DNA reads TGTGCCAGCAGACGCTCCGGGACAGTTTCTAACTATGGCTACACCTTC.

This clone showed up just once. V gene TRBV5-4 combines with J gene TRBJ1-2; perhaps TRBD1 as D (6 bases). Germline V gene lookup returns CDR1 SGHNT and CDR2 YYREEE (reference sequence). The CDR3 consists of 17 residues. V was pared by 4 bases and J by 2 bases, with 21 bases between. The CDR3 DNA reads TGTGCCAGCAGCCCAGAGGGGGGGGCGCGAGGAAACTATGGCTACACCTTC. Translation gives CASSPEGGARGNYGYTF.

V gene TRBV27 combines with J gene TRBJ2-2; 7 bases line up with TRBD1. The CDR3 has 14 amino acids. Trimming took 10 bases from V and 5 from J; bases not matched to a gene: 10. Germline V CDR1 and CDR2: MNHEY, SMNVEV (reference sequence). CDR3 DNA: TGTGCCATCGCGAGACAGGGCGGGACCGGGGAGCTGTTTTTT. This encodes CAIARQGGTGELFF.

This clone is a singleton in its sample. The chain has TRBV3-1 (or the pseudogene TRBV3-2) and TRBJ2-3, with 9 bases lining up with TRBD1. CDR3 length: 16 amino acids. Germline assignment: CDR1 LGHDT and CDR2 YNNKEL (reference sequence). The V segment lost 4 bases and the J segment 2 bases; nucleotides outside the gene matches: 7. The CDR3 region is CASSLGTGFNTDTQYF. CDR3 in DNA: TGTGCCAGCAGCCTCGGGACAGGGTTTAACACAGATACGCAGTATTTT.

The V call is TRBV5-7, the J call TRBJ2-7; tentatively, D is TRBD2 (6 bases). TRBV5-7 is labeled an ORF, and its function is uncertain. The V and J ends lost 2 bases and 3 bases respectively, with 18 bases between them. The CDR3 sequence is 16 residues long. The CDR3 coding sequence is TGTGCCAGCAGCTTCCCAACCGGGACTGGGAACTACGAGCAGTACGTC. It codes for CASSFPTGTGNYEQYV.

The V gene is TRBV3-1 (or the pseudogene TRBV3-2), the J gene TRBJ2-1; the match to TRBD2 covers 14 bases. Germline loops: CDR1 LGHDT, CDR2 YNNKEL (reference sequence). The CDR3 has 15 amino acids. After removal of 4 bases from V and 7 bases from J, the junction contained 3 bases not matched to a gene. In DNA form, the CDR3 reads TGTGCCAGCAGCCTTCGGACTAGCGGGAGGAATGAGCAGTTCTTC. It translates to CASSLRTSGRNEQFF.

CDR3 loop: CAISEQQFREAFF. The DNA of the CDR3 is TGTGCCATCAGTGAACAACAGTTCCGTGAAGCTTTCTTT. The chain combines TRBV10-3 with TRBJ1-1; D ambiguous. This CDR3 comprises 13 residues. With 3 bases removed from V and 7 bases from J, the gap between germline ends came to 12 bases. The germline V gene encodes CDR1 ENHRY and CDR2 SYGVKD.

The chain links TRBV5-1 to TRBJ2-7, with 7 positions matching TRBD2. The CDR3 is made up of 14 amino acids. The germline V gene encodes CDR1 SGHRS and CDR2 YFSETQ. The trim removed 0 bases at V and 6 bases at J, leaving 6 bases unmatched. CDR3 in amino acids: CASSLDTPGGEQYF. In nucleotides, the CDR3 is TGCGCCAGCAGCTTGGATACACCGGGGGGCGAGCAGTACTTC.

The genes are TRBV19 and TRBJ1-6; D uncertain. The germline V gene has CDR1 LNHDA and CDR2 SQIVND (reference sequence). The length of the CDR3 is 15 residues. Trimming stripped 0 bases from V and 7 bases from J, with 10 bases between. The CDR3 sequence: CASSIDPTVNSPLHF. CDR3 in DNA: TGTGCCAGTAGTATAGATCCCACAGTCAATTCACCCCTCCACTTT.

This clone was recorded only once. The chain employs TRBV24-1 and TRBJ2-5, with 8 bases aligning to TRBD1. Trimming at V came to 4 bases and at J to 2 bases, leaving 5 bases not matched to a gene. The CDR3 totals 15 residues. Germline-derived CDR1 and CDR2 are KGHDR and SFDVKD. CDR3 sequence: CATSEVDRDQETQYF. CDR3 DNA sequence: TGTGCCACCAGTGAAGTGGACAGGGATCAAGAGACCCAGTACTTC.

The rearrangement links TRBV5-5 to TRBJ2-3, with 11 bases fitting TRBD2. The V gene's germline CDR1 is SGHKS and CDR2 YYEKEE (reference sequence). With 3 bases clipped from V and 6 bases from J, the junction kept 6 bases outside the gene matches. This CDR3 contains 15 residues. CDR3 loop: CASSYSGGAGDTQYF. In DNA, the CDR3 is TGTGCCAGCAGCTATAGCGGGGGGGCAGGGGATACGCAGTATTTT.

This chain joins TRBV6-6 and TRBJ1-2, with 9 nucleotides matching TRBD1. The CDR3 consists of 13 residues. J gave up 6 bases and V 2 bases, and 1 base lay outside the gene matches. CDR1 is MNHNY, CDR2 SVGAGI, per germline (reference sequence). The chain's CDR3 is CASSYRDRDGYTF. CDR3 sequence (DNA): TGTGCCAGCAGTTACCGGGACAGGGATGGCTACACCTTC.

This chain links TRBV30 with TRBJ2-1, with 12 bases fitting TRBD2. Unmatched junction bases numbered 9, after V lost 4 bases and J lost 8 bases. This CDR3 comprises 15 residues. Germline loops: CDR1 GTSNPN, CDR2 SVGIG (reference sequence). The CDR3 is CAWTGEGLAGHEQFF. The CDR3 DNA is TGTGCCTGGACGGGGGAAGGACTAGCGGGGCATGAGCAGTTCTTC.

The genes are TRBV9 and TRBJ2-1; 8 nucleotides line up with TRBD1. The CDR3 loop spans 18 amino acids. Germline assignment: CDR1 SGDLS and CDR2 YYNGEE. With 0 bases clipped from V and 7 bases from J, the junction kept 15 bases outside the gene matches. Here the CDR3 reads CASSVAPLDRDLWNEQFF. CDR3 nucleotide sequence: TGTGCCAGCAGCGTAGCTCCCCTGGACAGGGACCTTTGGAATGAGCAGTTCTTC.

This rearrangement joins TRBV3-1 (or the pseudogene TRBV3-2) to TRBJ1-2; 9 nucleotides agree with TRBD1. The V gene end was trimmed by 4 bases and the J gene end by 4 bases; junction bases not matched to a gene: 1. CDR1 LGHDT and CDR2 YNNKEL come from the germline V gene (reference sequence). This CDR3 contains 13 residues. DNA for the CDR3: TGTGCCAGCAGCCCGGGACAGGGCTATGGCTACACCTTC. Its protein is CASSPGQGYGYTF.

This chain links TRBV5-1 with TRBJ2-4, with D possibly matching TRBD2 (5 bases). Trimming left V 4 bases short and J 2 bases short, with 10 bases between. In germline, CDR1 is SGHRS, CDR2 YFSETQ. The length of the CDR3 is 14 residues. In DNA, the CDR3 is TGCGCCAGCAGCACTGCTAGCTCCAAAAACATTCAGTACTTC. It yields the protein CASSTASSKNIQYF.

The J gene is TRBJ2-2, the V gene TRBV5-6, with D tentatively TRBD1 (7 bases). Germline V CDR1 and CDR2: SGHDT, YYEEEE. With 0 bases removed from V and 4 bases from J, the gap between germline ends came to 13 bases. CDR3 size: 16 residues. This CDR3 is CASSLAGRGATGELFF. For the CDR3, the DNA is TGTGCCAGCAGCTTGGCCGGCAGGGGGGCCACCGGGGAGCTGTTTTTT.

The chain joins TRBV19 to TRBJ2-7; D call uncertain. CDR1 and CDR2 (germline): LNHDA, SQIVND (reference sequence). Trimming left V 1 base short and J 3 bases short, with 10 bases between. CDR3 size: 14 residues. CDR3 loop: CASSIGSRNYEQYF. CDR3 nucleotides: TGTGCCAGTAGTATAGGAAGTAGAAACTACGAGCAGTACTTC.

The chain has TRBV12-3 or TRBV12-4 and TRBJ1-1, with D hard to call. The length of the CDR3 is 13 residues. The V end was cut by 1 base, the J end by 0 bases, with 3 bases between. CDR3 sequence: CASSLGVNTEAFF. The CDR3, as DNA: TGTGCCAGCAGTTTAGGAGTGAACACTGAAGCTTTCTTT.

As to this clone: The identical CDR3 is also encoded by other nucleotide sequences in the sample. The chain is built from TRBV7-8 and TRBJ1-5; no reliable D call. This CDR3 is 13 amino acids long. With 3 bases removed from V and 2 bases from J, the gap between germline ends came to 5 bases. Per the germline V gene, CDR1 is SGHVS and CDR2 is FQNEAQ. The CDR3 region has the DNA TGTGCCAGCAGCTTGAGAGGCAATCAGCCCCAGCATTTT. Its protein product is CASSLRGNQPQHF.

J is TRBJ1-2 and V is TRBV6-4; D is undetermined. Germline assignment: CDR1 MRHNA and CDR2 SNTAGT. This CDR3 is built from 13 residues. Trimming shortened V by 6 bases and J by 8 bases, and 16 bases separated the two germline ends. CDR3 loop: CASRKNSAVGYTF. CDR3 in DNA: TGTGCCAGCAGAAAAAACAGTGCTGTCGGCTACACCTTC.

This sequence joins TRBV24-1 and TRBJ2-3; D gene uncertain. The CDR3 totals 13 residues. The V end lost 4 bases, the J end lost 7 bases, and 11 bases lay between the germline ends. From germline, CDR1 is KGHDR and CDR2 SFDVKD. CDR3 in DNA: TGTGCCACCAGTGACTATGCCCGTCATACGCAGTATTTT. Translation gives CATSDYARHTQYF.

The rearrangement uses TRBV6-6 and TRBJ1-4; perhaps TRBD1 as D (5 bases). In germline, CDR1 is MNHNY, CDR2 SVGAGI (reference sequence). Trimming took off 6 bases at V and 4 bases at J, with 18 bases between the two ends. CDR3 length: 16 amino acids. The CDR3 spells CASRSLSGGDNEKLFF. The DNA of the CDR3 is TGTGCCAGCAGGTCCCTTTCGGGGGGAGATAATGAAAAACTGTTTTTT.

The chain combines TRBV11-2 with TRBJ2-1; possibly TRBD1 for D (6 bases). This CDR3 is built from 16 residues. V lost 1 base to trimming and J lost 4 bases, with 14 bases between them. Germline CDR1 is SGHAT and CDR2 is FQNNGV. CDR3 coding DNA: TGTGCCAGCAGCTTAGTCGCCGGGACACCGTACAATGAGCAGTTCTTC. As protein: CASSLVAGTPYNEQFF. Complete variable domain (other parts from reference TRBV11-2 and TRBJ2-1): EAGVAQSPRYKIIEKRQSVAFWCNPISGHATLYWYQQILGQGPKLLIQFQNNGVVDDSQLPKDRFSAERLKGVDSTLKIQPAKLEDSAVYLCASSLVAGTPYNEQFFGPGTRLTVL.

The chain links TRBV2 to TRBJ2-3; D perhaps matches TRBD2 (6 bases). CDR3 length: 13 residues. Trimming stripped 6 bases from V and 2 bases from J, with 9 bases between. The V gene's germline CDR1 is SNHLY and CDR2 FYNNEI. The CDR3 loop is CASRQRVTDTQYF. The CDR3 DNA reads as TGTGCCAGCAGACAGCGGGTCACAGATACGCAGTATTTT. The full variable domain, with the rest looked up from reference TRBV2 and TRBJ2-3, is EPEVTQTPSHQVTQMGQEVILRCVPISNHLYFYWYRQILGQKVEFLVSFYNNEISEKSEIFDDQFSVERPDGSNFTLKIRSTKLEDSAMYFCASRQRVTDTQYFGPGTRLTVL.

The CDR3 protein is CASSFRGETGVNEQFF. The CDR3 nucleotides are TGTGCCAGCAGCTTTAGGGGTGAGACAGGGGTCAATGAGCAGTTCTTC. The rearrangement joins TRBV7-2 to TRBJ2-1; 8 bases align to TRBD1. The CDR3 sequence is 16 residues long. V gave up 3 bases and J gave up 6 bases; unmatched junction bases: 10. Looked up from germline, CDR1 is SGHTA and CDR2 is FQGNSA.

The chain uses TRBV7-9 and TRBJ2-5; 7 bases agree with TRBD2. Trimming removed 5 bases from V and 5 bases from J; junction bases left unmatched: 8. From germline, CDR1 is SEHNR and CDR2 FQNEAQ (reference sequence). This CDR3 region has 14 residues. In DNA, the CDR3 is TGTGCCAGCAGCATCCGGGGAGGGAGCGAGACCCAGTACTTC. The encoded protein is CASSIRGGSETQYF.

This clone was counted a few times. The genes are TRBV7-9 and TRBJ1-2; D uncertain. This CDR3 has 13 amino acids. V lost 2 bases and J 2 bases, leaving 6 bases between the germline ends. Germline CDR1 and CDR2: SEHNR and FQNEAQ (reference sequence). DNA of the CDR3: TGTGCCAGCAGCTTACAACGGAACTATGGCTACACCTTC. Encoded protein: CASSLQRNYGYTF. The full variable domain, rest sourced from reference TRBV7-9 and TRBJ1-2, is DTGVSQNPRHKITKRGQNVTFRCDPISEHNRLYWYRQTLGQGPEFLTYFQNEAQLEKSRLLSDRFSAERPKGSFSTLEIQRTEQGDSAMYLCASSLQRNYGYTFGSGTRLTVV.